The 27 T cell receptor beta chains in this list originate from one sample, sequenced in a study of cytomegalovirus exposure and HLA in healthy donors. The PCR employed 60 Vbeta primers together with 13 Jbeta primers. TCRdb's table, derived via immunoSEQ multiplex PCR, lists solely in-frame clones and lacks some. The table counts tens of thousands of clones; roughly 4.7% lies in the top ten. Sequencing input: PBMCs. All receptors come from a woman between 35 and 50 years old in good health and CMV-seropositive.

The chain has TRBV21-1 and TRBJ2-7; TRBD1 reflects the table's D call only, with no check against the DNA. TRBV21-1 corresponds to a pseudogene. The length of the CDR3 is 15 residues. CDR3 residues: CASSAATGDEDEQYF. CDR3 coding DNA: TGTGCCAGCAGCGCGGCGACAGGGGACGAGGACGAGCAGTACTTC.

The chain recombines TRBV19 with TRBJ2-7, with 7 bases identical to TRBD1. This CDR3 spans 13 amino acids. Unmatched junction bases numbered 1, after V lost 3 bases and J lost 2 bases. Germline V lookup: CDR1 LNHDA, CDR2 SQIVND (reference sequence). The CDR3 protein is CASSIQGAYEQYF. CDR3 DNA sequence: TGTGCCAGTAGTATCCAGGGGGCCTACGAGCAGTACTTC.

The gene calls are TRBV18 and TRBJ2-7; weak D call: TRBD1 (6 bases). CDR3 size: 15 residues. CDR1 is KGHSH and CDR2 is LQKENI in the germline V gene. Trimming took off 2 bases at V and 7 bases at J, with 18 bases between the two ends. The CDR3: CASSPEGQGPWEQYF. CDR3 nucleotide sequence: TGTGCCAGCTCACCAGAGGGCCAGGGGCCTTGGGAGCAGTACTTC.

This chain joins TRBV15 and TRBJ2-1, with D tentatively TRBD1 (5 bases). CDR1 and CDR2 (germline): LNHNV, YYDKDF (reference sequence). Between the trimmed V and J ends, which lost 5 bases and 10 bases, there was a span of 12 bases. The CDR3 spans 12 residues. The CDR3 sequence is CATSGLKGEQFF. For the CDR3, the DNA is TGTGCCACCAGCGGCCTAAAGGGGGAGCAGTTCTTC.

This chain connects TRBV5-1 to TRBJ2-5; tentatively, D is TRBD1 (7 bases). Germline values: CDR1 SGHRS, CDR2 YFSETQ. Trimming stripped 7 bases from V and 5 bases from J, with 21 bases between. The CDR3 has 15 amino acids. This CDR3 is CASSLRDSREETQYF. The CDR3, as DNA: TGCGCCAGCTCCCTCCGGGACAGTCGGGAGGAGACCCAGTACTTC.

This chain uses TRBV28 with TRBJ2-7; D call uncertain. The CDR3 is 12 residues long. Germline-derived CDR1 and CDR2 are MDHEN and SYDVKM. Trimming left V 5 bases short and J 5 bases short, with 10 bases between. CDR3 in DNA: TGTGCCAGCAGTCCCCAGGTTCACGAGCAGTACTTC. It yields the protein CASSPQVHEQYF.

The CDR3 DNA reads TGTGCCAGCAGCTTAGCGGGAGGGGTCTACAATGAGCAGTTCTTC. This codes for CASSLAGGVYNEQFF. This chain joins TRBV7-8 and TRBJ2-1; 7 bases match TRBD2. The CDR3 spans 15 residues. With 0 bases clipped from V and 3 bases from J, the junction kept 2 bases outside the gene matches. Germline V lookup: CDR1 SGHVS, CDR2 FQNEAQ.

The rearrangement links TRBV18 to TRBJ2-5; the match to TRBD2 covers 11 bases. Trimming removed 8 bases from V and 2 bases from J; junction bases left unmatched: 7. This CDR3 contains 15 residues. CDR1 and CDR2 from the germline V gene are KGHSH and LQKENI. The CDR3 is CASQSSGGQQETQYF. The CDR3 DNA reads TGTGCCAGCCAATCTAGCGGGGGGCAACAAGAGACCCAGTACTTC. The full variable domain, with the rest looked up from reference TRBV18 and TRBJ2-5, is NAGVMQNPRHLVRRRGQEARLRCSPMKGHSHVYWYRQLPEEGLKFMVYLQKENIIDESGMPKERFSAEFPKEGPSILRIQQVVRGDSAAYFCASQSSGGQQETQYFGPGTRLLVL.

This chain links TRBV7-9 with TRBJ1-1, with D uncertain. The germline V gene has CDR1 SEHNR and CDR2 FQNEAQ (reference sequence). Between the trimmed V and J ends, which lost 0 bases and 0 bases, there was a span of 11 bases. The length of the CDR3 is 16 residues. CDR3 protein: CASSLAARTMNTEAFF. DNA for the CDR3: TGTGCCAGCAGCTTAGCGGCCAGAACTATGAACACTGAAGCTTTCTTT.

V usage is TRBV15 and J usage is TRBJ1-2, with TRBD1 matching 8 bases. This CDR3 is 17 amino acids long. V dropped 1 base and J dropped 8; count of bases not matched to a gene: 15. Germline V gene data show CDR1 as LNHNV and CDR2 as YYDKDF (reference sequence). In DNA form, the CDR3 reads TGTGCCACCAGCAGAGGGACAGGGAGTTGGAATATCGCGGGCTACACCTTC. Translation: CATSRGTGSWNIAGYTF.

The chain joins TRBV28 to TRBJ2-5, with 7 bases that match TRBD1. Germline CDR1 MDHEN, CDR2 SYDVKM. CDR3 length: 14 residues. V lost 3 bases and J lost 1; bases outside the gene matches: 2. This CDR3 reads CASSLPGGQETQYF. The CDR3 bases are TGTGCCAGCAGTTTGCCAGGGGGCCAAGAGACCCAGTACTTC.

The chain has TRBV15 and TRBJ2-1; tentative D call: TRBD2 (5 bases). This CDR3 has 17 amino acids. CDR1 LNHNV and CDR2 YYDKDF come from the germline V gene (reference sequence). Trimming stripped 5 bases from V and 0 bases from J, with 17 bases between. CDR3 sequence (DNA): TGTGCCACCAGCCGGACTGTAACGGGAAGCTCCTACAATGAGCAGTTCTTC. The encoded protein is CATSRTVTGSSYNEQFF.

The chain combines TRBV7-8 with TRBJ1-6; D is unresolved. V shed 2 bases and J shed 4 bases, with 15 bases lying between them. Germline V gives CDR1 SGHVS, CDR2 FQNEAQ. The CDR3 has 17 residues. The CDR3, as DNA: TGTGCCAGCAGCTTATTATGGTCGGTCTTTTATAATTCACCCCTCCACTTT. It specifies CASSLLWSVFYNSPLHF.

This chain uses TRBV18 with TRBJ1-1; 8 bases are a match to TRBD1. Germline V gene data show CDR1 as KGHSH and CDR2 as LQKENI. This CDR3 has 14 residues. Trimming at V came to 6 bases and at J to 4 bases, leaving 7 bases not matched to a gene. The CDR3: CASSQDRAATEAFF. In nucleotides, the CDR3 is TGTGCCAGCTCTCAGGACAGGGCGGCCACTGAAGCTTTCTTT.

This rearrangement joins TRBV29-1 to TRBJ2-7, with D possibly TRBD2 on 5 matching bases. The CDR3 totals 13 residues. Germline lookup yields CDR1 SQVTM and CDR2 ANQGSEA. V was shortened by 5 bases and J by 0 bases, with 11 bases between the two germline ends. For the CDR3, the DNA is TGCAGCGTTCCCCGCGAGGGCTCCTACGAGCAGTACTTC. Protein sequence: CSVPREGSYEQYF.

CDR3 coding DNA: TGTGCCATCAAGGAGGGATCCTCCTATAATTCACCCCTCCACTTT. Translation: CAIKEGSSYNSPLHF. The chain recombines TRBV10-3 with TRBJ1-6; D is undetermined. V lost 7 bases to trimming and J lost 0 bases, with 10 bases between them. This CDR3 contains 15 residues. Germline CDR1 reads ENHRY; CDR2 reads SYGVKD.

The chain recombines TRBV7-8 with TRBJ1-1; D unclear. Germline CDR1 SGHVS, CDR2 FQNEAQ. Trimming stripped 0 bases from V and 1 base from J, with 9 bases between. CDR3 length: 15 amino acids. The CDR3 region has the DNA TGTGCCAGCAGCTTAGCGAGCATGTGGAACACTGAAGCTTTCTTT. Its translation is CASSLASMWNTEAFF.

The J gene is TRBJ1-2, the V gene TRBV29-1; D remains unclear. The germline V and J ends were trimmed by 5 bases and 3 bases, with 10 bases remaining between them. The CDR3 is 12 residues long. Looked up from germline, CDR1 is SQVTM and CDR2 is ANQGSEA. CDR3 DNA sequence: TGCAGCGTTCGGGTCGCAGACTATGGCTACACCTTC. Amino acids: CSVRVADYGYTF.

In DNA form, the CDR3 reads TGTGCCAGCAGCTCCTATCGACAGGTATCTCAAGAGACCCAGTACTTC. It specifies CASSSYRQVSQETQYF. The V and J genes are TRBV7-2 and TRBJ2-5; D perhaps matches TRBD1 (6 bases). Germline-derived CDR1 and CDR2 are SGHTA and FQGNSA. The CDR3 has 16 residues. The germline V and J ends were trimmed by 4 bases and 2 bases, with 17 bases remaining between them.

V is TRBV9 and J is TRBJ2-5; tentatively, D is TRBD2 (7 bases). V shed 3 bases and J shed 5 bases, with 14 bases lying between them. The length of the CDR3 is 14 residues. Per the germline V gene, CDR1 is SGDLS and CDR2 is YYNGEE. CDR3 region: CASSEGGRWETQYF. CDR3 bases: TGTGCCAGCAGCGAGGGGGGGAGGTGGGAGACCCAGTACTTC. Drawing the rest from reference TRBV9 and TRBJ2-5, the complete variable domain is DSGVTQTPKHLITATGQRVTLRCSPRSGDLSVYWYQQSLDQGLQFLIQYYNGEERAKGNILERFSAQQFPDLHSELNLSSLELGDSALYFCASSEGGRWETQYFGPGTRLLVL.

The chain is built from TRBV27 and TRBJ1-2; a weak D match, TRBD1 (5 bases). Germline values: CDR1 MNHEY, CDR2 SMNVEV (reference sequence). This CDR3 contains 15 residues. Deletions cut 6 bases from V and 2 bases from J, with 16 bases between. CDR3 amino acids: CASSPYMAGNYGYTF. The CDR3 region has the DNA TGTGCCAGCAGCCCATACATGGCAGGGAACTATGGCTACACCTTC.

This chain uses TRBV19 with TRBJ2-7; 9 positions match TRBD1. The germline V gene encodes CDR1 LNHDA and CDR2 SQIVND (reference sequence). Germline trimming cut 6 bases from V and 5 bases from J; bases unmatched to any gene: 8. There are 14 residues in the CDR3. The CDR3 reads CASRNPGQGDEQYF. For the CDR3, the DNA is TGTGCCAGTAGAAACCCGGGACAGGGTGACGAGCAGTACTTC.

The chain recombines TRBV27 with TRBJ2-1, with 10 bases lining up with TRBD2. There are 17 residues in the CDR3. Germline assignment: CDR1 MNHEY and CDR2 SMNVEV (reference sequence). The J segment lost 6 bases and the V segment lost 3 bases, leaving 11 bases of the junction unmatched. In DNA, the CDR3 is TGTGCCAGCAGTTTGGCGCTCGGGACTAGCGAGGGCAATGAGCAGTTCTTC. It yields the protein CASSLALGTSEGNEQFF.

CDR3 sequence reads: CASSLGDYEQYF. DNA of the CDR3: TGTGCCAGCAGCTTAGGGGACTACGAGCAGTACTTC. This chain uses TRBV7-8 with TRBJ2-5; unclear D gene. The J call is doubtful: the DNA matches TRBJ2-7 better. The CDR3 covers 12 residues. CDR1 and CDR2 from the germline V gene are SGHVS and FQNEAQ.

The chain recombines TRBV7-6 with TRBJ1-4, with a weak D call TRBD1 (5 bases). Trimming pared 1 base from V and 6 bases from J, leaving 15 bases between. The CDR3 extends over 16 amino acids. Germline V gene sequence: CDR1 SGHVS, CDR2 FNYEAQ. The CDR3 DNA reads as TGTGCCAGCAGCTTAGGCAGATTAGGGGTCCATGAAAAACTGTTTTTT. The encoded protein is CASSLGRLGVHEKLFF.

The rearrangement uses TRBV9 and TRBJ2-1; 13 bases match TRBD2. After removal of 4 bases from V and 7 bases from J, the junction contained 5 bases not matched to a gene. Germline values: CDR1 SGDLS, CDR2 YYNGEE. The CDR3 consists of 15 residues. The CDR3 protein is CASSRLAGGLNEQFF. CDR3 bases: TGTGCCAGCAGCCGACTAGCGGGGGGTTTGAATGAGCAGTTCTTC.

This chain uses TRBV5-1 with TRBJ1-1; D perhaps matches TRBD1 (6 bases). Germline CDR1 SGHRS, CDR2 YFSETQ. CDR3 length: 17 residues. Trimming took off 5 bases at V and 2 bases at J, with 22 bases between the two ends. For the CDR3, the DNA is TGCGCCAGCAGGGGATCGGGGGGGGCCGGGATCAACACTGAAGCTTTCTTT. The encoded protein is CASRGSGGAGINTEAFF.